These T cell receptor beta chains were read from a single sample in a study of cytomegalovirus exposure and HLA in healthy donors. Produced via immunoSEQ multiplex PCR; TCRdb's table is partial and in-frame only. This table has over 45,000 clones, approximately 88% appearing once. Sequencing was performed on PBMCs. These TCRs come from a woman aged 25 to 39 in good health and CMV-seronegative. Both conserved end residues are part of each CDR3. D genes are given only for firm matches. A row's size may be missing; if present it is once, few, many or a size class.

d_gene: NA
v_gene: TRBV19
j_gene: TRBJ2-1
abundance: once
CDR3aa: CASSTGILYNEQFF
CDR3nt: TGTGCCAGTAGTACAGGGATACTCTACAATGAGCAGTTCTTC

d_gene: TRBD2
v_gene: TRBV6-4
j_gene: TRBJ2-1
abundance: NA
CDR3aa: CARNRTSAHNEQFF
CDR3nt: TGTGCCAGGAATCGGACTAGCGCCCACAATGAGCAGTTCTTC

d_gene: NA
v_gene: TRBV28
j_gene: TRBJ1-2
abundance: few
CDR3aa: CASSSGDGYTF
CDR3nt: TGTGCCAGCAGTTCCGGGGATGGCTACACCTTC

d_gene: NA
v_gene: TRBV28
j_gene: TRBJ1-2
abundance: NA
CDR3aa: CASSSINRVVGYTF
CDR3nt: TGTGCCAGCAGTTCCATAAACAGGGTGGTTGGCTACACCTTC

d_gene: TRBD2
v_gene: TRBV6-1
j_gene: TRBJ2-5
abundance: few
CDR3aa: CASSELAGGPQETQYF
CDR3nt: TGTGCCAGCAGTGAATTAGCGGGAGGCCCACAAGAGACCCAGTACTTC

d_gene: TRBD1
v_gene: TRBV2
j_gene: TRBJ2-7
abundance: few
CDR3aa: CASRGTGGKEQYF
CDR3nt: TGTGCCAGCAGGGGGACAGGGGGGAAGGAGCAGTACTTC

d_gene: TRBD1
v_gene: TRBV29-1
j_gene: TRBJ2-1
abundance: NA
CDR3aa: CSVPGQGSFYEQFF
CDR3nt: TGCAGCGTTCCTGGACAGGGTAGTTTTTATGAGCAGTTCTTC

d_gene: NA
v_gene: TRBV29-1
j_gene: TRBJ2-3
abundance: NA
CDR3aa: CSVEDALEGAPTDTQYF
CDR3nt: TGCAGCGTTGAAGACGCTTTGGAGGGGGCTCCCACAGATACGCAGTATTTT

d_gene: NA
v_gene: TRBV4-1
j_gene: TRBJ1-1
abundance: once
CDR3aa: CASSQERDMNTEAFF
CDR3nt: TGCGCCAGCAGCCAGGAAAGAGACATGAACACTGAAGCTTTCTTT

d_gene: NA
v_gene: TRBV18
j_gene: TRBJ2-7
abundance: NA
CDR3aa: CASSPTGKKDEQYF
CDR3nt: TGTGCCAGCTCACCAACCGGGAAAAAGGACGAGCAGTACTTC

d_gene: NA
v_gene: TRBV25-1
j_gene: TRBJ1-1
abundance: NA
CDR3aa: CASSEGTGMNTEAFF
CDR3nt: TGTGCCAGCAGTGAAGGAACAGGGATGAACACTGAAGCTTTCTTT

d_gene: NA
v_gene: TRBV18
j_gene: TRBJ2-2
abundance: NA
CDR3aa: CASTPVERVNTGELFF
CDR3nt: TGTGCCAGCACACCGGTGGAGCGGGTGAACACCGGGGAGCTGTTTTTT

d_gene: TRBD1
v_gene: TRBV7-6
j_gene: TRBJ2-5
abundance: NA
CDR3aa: CASSLRTGQGETQYF
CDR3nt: TGTGCCAGCAGCTTAAGGACAGGGCAAGGAGAGACCCAGTACTTC

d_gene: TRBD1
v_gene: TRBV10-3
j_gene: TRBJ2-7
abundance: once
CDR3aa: CATRTGSYEQYF
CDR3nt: TGTGCCACCAGGACAGGGAGCTACGAGCAGTACTTC

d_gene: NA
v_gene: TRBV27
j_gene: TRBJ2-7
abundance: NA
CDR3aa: CASSFAAASYEQYF
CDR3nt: TGTGCCAGCAGTTTCGCGGCAGCTTCCTACGAGCAGTACTTC

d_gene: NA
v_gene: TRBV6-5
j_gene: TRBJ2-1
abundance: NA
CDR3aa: CASSFKGESDEQFF
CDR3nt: TGTGCCAGCAGTTTCAAGGGGGAGTCCGATGAGCAGTTCTTC

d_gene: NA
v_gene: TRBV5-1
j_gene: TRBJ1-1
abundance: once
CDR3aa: CASTEGGNEAFF
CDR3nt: TGCGCCAGCACAGAGGGAGGGAATGAAGCTTTCTTT

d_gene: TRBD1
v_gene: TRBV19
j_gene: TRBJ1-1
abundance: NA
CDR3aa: CASDQRTGRPEAFF
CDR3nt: TGTGCCAGCGACCAAAGGACAGGTCGTCCTGAAGCTTTCTTT

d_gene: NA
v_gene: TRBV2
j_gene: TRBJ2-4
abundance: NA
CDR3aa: CASKPRLAKNIQYF
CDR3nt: TGTGCCAGCAAACCCCGACTAGCCAAAAACATTCAGTACTTC

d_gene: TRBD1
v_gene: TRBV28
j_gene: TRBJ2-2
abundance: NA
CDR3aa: CASSFWDRGGPTGELFF
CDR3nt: TGTGCCAGCAGTTTCTGGGACAGGGGGGGTCCTACCGGGGAGCTGTTTTTT

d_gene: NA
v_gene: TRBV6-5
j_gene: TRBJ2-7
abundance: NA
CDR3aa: CASSPPPGLPLEQYF
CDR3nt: TGTGCCAGCAGTCCTCCGCCAGGCCTCCCCTTAGAGCAGTACTTC

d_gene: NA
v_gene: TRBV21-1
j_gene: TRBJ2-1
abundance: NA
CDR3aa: CASSKWTGAYNEQFF
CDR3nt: TGTGCCAGCAGCAAATGGACAGGAGCCTACAATGAGCAGTTCTTC

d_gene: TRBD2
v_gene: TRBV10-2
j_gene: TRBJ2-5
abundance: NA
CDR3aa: CASGTSGRKETQYF
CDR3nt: TGCGCCAGCGGGACTAGCGGGAGGAAAGAGACCCAGTACTTC

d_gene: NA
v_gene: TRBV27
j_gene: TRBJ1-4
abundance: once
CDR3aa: CASSSKGVKEKLFF
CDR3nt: TGTGCCAGCAGTTCCAAGGGGGTAAAGGAAAAACTGTTTTTT

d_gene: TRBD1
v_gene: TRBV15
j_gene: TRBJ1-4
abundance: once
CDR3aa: CATSRGGQGNEKLFF
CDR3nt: TGTGCCACCAGCAGAGGTGGACAGGGGAATGAAAAACTGTTTTTT

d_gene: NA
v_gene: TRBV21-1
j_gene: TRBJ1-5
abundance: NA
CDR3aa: CASEGRYSNQPQHF
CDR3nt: TGTGCCAGTGAGGGGAGGTATAGCAATCAGCCCCAGCATTTT

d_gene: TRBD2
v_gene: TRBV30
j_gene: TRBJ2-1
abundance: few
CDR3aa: CAWRLARNEQFF
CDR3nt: TGTGCCTGGCGACTAGCGAGGAATGAGCAGTTCTTC

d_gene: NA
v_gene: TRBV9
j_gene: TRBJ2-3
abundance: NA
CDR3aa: CASNMAVYTDTQYF
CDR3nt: TGTGCCAGCAACATGGCGGTTTACACAGATACGCAGTATTTT

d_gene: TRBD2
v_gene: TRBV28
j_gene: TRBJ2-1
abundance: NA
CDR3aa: CASSVSGSGGEQFF
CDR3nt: TGTGCCAGCAGTGTTAGCGGGAGTGGAGGCGAGCAGTTCTTC